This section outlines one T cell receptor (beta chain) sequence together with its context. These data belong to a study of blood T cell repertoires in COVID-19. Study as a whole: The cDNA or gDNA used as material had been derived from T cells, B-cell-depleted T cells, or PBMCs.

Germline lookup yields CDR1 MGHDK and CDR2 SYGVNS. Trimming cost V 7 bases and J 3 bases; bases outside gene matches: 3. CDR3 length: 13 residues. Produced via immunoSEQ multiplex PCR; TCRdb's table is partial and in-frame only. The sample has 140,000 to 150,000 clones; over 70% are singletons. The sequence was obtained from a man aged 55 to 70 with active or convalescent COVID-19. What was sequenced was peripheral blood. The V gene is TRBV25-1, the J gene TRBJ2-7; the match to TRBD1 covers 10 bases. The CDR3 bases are TGTGCCAGCATAGGGACAGGGGACTACGAGCAGTACTTC. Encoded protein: CASIGTGDYEQYF.